Sequencing of this T cell receptor beta chain was carried out in a study of CD8+ T cells in alopecia areata. This CDR3 has 14 residues. Germline-derived CDR1 and CDR2 are SGHNT and YYREEE (reference sequence). V shed 0 bases and J shed 6 bases, with 7 bases lying between them. Treatment specified: oral pan-JAK inhibitor, 5-10 mg twice daily. Specimens obtained from alopecia areata patients comprised lesional scalp punch biopsies and peripheral blood. Extraction of RNA preceded its reverse transcription into cDNA, which served as the sequencing template. The protocol was immunoSEQ multiplex PCR, while the TCRdb copy is restricted to in-frame clones and leaves out a portion. In the table there are about 300,000 clones, 55% to 70% of which are singletons.

This chain uses TRBV5-4 with TRBJ1-6; D ambiguous. Sequenced here: CD4+ T cells sorted from blood, sampled at week 24, from a patient treated with tofacitinib. This receptor was obtained from a human donor with alopecia areata. The CDR3 reads CASSLGLTNSPLHF. Here the CDR3 DNA reads TGTGCCAGCAGCTTGGGCCTTACTAATTCACCCCTCCACTTT.